Reported below is one T cell receptor (beta chain). Its recognized antigen is unknown. No qualities accompany the bases; no much larger clone lies one base away. These data come from a study of T cell repertoires in cytomegalovirus infection (dated by TCRdb to between 2017 and 2020). Concerning the study at large: Because public TCR beta signatures pointed to carriage of CMV infection together with the matching HLA type, the HLA type of each donor mattered for the analysis.

Sequencing took place on an Illumina HiSeq 1500. TCRdb itself trimmed the public reads at Q25 with fastp, ran MiXCR and retained productive beta chains. Rows matching on CDR3 protein sequence are summarized as one entry with the most common DNA and genes. This sample is represented by approximately 550,000 distinct CDR3 sequences; 16% of them were singletons. The ten largest account for 20% to 30% of the sample. Inclusive of the bounding cysteine and phenylalanine, the CDR3 is 16 residues long. Only the CDR3 region is kept as DNA, spanning 48 bases read in frame from base 1. Trimming removed 6 bases from V and 5 bases from J; the gene matches leave 11 bases unexplained. From a lookup of the germline V gene, CDR1 and CDR2 are SNHLY and FYNNEI. Results and caveats for the whole study, not just this receptor: The ex vivo response was dominated by HLA-C-restricted CMV-specific TCR beta clonotypes, which also provided the single most frequent clonotype in two of eight donors. Cumulative frequency of public TCR beta family members discriminated carriers of CMV infection plus the relevant HLA type in this cohort and an independent approximately 350-donor cohort.

Sequenced sample: CD8+ T cells from PBMCs. The receptor's source is a human donor in good health (CMV status not recorded). Some clones in this sample may be carry-over from other donors' samples. Recombination connected TRBV2 to TRBJ1-5; 9 bases in between match TRBD1. The sequenced DNA is TGTGCCAGCAGAGTGGACAGGGGCGGAATTTATCAGCCCCAGCATTTT. This sequence encodes CASRVDRGGIYQPQHF.